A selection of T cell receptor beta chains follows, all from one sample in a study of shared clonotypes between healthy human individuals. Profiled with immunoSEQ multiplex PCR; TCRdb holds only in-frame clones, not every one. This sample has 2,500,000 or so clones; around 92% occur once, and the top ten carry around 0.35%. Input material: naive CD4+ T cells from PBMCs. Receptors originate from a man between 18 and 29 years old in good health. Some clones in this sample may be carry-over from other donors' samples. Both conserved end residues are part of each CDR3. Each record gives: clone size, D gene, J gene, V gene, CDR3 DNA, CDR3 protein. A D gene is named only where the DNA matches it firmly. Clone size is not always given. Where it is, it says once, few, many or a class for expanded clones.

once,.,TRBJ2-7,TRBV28,TGTGCCAGCAGTTTCGCAGCAGCCGGCTCCTACGAGCAGTACTTC,CASSFAAAGSYEQYF
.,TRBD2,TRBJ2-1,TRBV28,TGTGCCAGCACTGCGGCCGGCGGGAGCTACAATGAGCAGTTCTTC,CASTAAGGSYNEQFF
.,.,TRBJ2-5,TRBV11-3,TGTGCCAGCAGCCAAGGACGAGAGCAGTACTTC,CASSQGREQYF
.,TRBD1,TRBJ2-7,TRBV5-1,TGCGCCAGCAGCATTGGACAGGAGTACGAGCAGTACTTC,CASSIGQEYEQYF
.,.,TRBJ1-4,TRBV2,TGTGCCAGCAGTGAGGAGACGGACCCGCAGTATGAAAAACTGTTTTTT,CASSEETDPQYEKLFF
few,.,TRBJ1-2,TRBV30,TGTGCCTGGAGCAGGGAAAGAGTCCCCGTTGGCTACACCTTC,CAWSRERVPVGYTF
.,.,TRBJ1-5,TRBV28,TGTGCCAGCAGAGTTGGGGGGGTTAGCAATCAGCCCCAGCATTTT,CASRVGGVSNQPQHF
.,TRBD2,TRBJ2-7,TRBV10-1,TGCGCCAGCAGTGAGTTAGTAGAGACTAGCGCGAAACACCCCCTGGGGGAGCAGTACTTC,CASSELVETSAKHPLGEQYF
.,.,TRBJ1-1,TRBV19,TGTGCCAGTAGTATAGTAGTCGGGACTGAAGCTTTCTTT,CASSIVVGTEAFF
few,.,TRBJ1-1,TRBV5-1,TGCGCCAGCAGCTTGGCCAAGAACACTGAAGCTTTCTTT,CASSLAKNTEAFF
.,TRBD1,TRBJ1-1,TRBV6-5,TGTGCCAGCAGTCGCTCCGGGACAGGGGGCACTGAAGCTTTCTTT,CASSRSGTGGTEAFF
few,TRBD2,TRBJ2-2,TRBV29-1,TGCAGCGTTGAAGCCGGGAGGGGCCGAAGCGGTACCGGGGAGCTGTTTTTT,CSVEAGRGRSGTGELFF
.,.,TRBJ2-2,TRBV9,TGTGCCAGCAGCGTAGTAGGGGACACCGGGGAGCTGTTTTTT,CASSVVGDTGELFF
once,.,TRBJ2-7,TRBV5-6,TGTGCCAGCAGCCTAGGCCGGTACGGGACCTACGAGCAGTACTTC,CASSLGRYGTYEQYF
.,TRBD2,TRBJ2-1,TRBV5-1,TGCGCCAGCAGCTTGGCGGGGGGGACTACCTACAATGAGCAGTTCTTC,CASSLAGGTTYNEQFF
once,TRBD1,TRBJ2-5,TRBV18,TGTGCCAGCTCAGGGGGGACAGGGCGAGAGACCCAGTACTTC,CASSGGTGRETQYF
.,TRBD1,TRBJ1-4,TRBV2,TGTGCCAGCAGGGGGGACAGGGAGGAAAAACTGTTTTTT,CASRGDREEKLFF
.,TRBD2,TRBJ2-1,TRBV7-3,TGTGCCAGCAGCCCCGGTCTGGCGGGAGGGCTGAATGAGCAGTTCTTC,CASSPGLAGGLNEQFF
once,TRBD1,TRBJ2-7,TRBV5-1,TGCGCCAGCAGGGAACAGGGGGCAGGTCCCTACGAGCAGTACTTC,CASREQGAGPYEQYF
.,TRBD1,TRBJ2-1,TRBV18,TGTGCCAGCTCACCAAATCGGGACAGTGAGCAGTTCTTC,CASSPNRDSEQFF
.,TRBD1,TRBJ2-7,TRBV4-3,TGCGCCAGCAGCCCGGAGCCTTTGGGACAGGGGTTAAGCGAGCAGTACTTC,CASSPEPLGQGLSEQYF
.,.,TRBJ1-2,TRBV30,TGTGCCTGGAGAAACCCTGGGGGCTATGGCTACACCTTC,CAWRNPGGYGYTF
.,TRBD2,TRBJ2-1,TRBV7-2,TGTGCCAGCAGCTTTTCTAGCGGGTTCTCAAATGAGCAGTTCTTC,CASSFSSGFSNEQFF
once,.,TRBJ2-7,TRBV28,TGTGCCAGCAGTTCCCCAGGGACCGCTGGTGGGTACGAGCAGTACTTC,CASSSPGTAGGYEQYF
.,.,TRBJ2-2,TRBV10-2,TGCGCCAGCAGTGACGGCGGTCATTTCGAGGAGCTGTTTTTT,CASSDGGHFEELFF
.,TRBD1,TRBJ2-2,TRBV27,TGTGCCAGCAGTAAACGATGGACAGGGAACACCGGGGAGCTGTTTTTT,CASSKRWTGNTGELFF
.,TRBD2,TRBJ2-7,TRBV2,TGTGCCAGCAAAGGACTAGCGGGGTCCGAGCAGTACTTC,CASKGLAGSEQYF
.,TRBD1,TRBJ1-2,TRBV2,TGTGCCAGCAGTATAAATCCGGGACAGAGAGGCCCGAACTATGGCTACACCTTC,CASSINPGQRGPNYGYTF
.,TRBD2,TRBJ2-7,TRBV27,TGTGCCAGCGGTCGGAGTGTCGGCGGGGGAGAGTACGAGCAGTACTTC,CASGRSVGGGEYEQYF
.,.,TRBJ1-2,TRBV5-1,TGCGCCAGCAGCTTTTACAGGGCGGGCTATGGCTACACCTTC,CASSFYRAGYGYTF
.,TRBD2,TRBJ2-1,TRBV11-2,TGTGCCAGCAGCCCGCGGACTAGCGGGGACAATGAGCAGTTCTTC,CASSPRTSGDNEQFF
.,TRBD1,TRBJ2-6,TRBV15,TGTGCCACCAGCAGTAAGGGACAGGTGTCAATCTCTGGGGCCAACGTCCTGACTTTC,CATSSKGQVSISGANVLTF
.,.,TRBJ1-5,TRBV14,TGTGCCAGCAGCCAAGCAGGGCAGGGGTGGTTGAGCAATCAGCCCCAGCATTTT,CASSQAGQGWLSNQPQHF
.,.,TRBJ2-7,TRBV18,TGTGCCAGCTCACCAAGGACAGTTCTCTACGAGCAGTACTTC,CASSPRTVLYEQYF
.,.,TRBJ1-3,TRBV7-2,TGTGCCAGCAGCTTAGAAGGTGGAAACACCATATATTTT,CASSLEGGNTIYF
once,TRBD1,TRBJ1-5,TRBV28,TGTACCAGCAGTAACCGGGACAGCTACAATCAGCCCCAGCATTTT,CTSSNRDSYNQPQHF
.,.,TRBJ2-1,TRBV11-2,TGTGCCAGCAGCTTACCAGCGAGGGGCGAGTTCTTC,CASSLPARGEFF
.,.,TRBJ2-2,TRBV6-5,TGTGCCAGCAGTTACTCGATTGCAGGGGCCCGCGGGGAGCTGTTTTTT,CASSYSIAGARGELFF
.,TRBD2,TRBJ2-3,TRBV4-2,TGTGCCAGCAGCCCCCGGACTAGCGGGAGTGCAGATACGCAGTATTTT,CASSPRTSGSADTQYF
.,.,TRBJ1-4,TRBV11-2,TGTGCCAGCAGGACCCTGAGGGGGAAAGGAGAAAAACTGTTTTTT,CASRTLRGKGEKLFF
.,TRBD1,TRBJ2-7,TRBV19,TGTGCCAGTAGCAGGGACAGCCAGGGGTCCTACGAGCAGTACTTC,CASSRDSQGSYEQYF
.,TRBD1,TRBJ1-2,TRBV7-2,TGTGCCAGCAGCTTATACAACCCCGGACAGGGTGGTGGCTACACCTTC,CASSLYNPGQGGGYTF
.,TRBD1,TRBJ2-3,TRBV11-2,TGTGCCAGCAGCCAGACAGGGATCGCAGATACGCAGTATTTT,CASSQTGIADTQYF
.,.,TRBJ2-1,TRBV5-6,TGTGCCAGCAGCTTGGCTGAAACATATGAGCAGTTCTTC,CASSLAETYEQFF
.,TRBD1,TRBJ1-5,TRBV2,TGTGCCAGCACCCCGGGACAGAGAAATCAGCCCCAGCATTTT,CASTPGQRNQPQHF
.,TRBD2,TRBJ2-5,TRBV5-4,TGTGCCAGCAGCTTGGCTAGCGGAGCCTTTCAAGAGACCCAGTACTTC,CASSLASGAFQETQYF
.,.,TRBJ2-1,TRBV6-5,TGTGCCACCCACCCAGGGGGGTCCTACAATGAGCAGTTCTTC,CATHPGGSYNEQFF
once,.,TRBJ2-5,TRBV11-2,TGTGCCAGCAGCTTAGTCCGGGGTTTCGGGACCCAGTACTTC,CASSLVRGFGTQYF
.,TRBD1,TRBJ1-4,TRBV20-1,TGCAGTGCTAGCCTAGGGACAGTACTGTTTTTT,CSASLGTVLFF
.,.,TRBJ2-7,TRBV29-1,TGCAGCGTTGTGTCGGTCAGCTCCTACGAGCAGTACTTC,CSVVSVSSYEQYF
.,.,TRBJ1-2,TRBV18,TGTGCCAGCTCTGCAGGCGACTCCTATGGCTACACCTTC,CASSAGDSYGYTF
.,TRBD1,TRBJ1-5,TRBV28,TGTGCCAGCAGTTCGTCAACAACAGGGGGGAGTTATAGCAATCAGCCCCAGCATTTT,CASSSSTTGGSYSNQPQHF
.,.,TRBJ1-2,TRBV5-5,TGTGCCAGCACCCTGGTCCCCCGGGCTACCTATGGCTACACCTTC,CASTLVPRATYGYTF
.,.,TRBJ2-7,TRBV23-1,TGCGCCAGCAGTCACCTTCCTCGGACTTACTACGAGCAGTACTTC,CASSHLPRTYYEQYF
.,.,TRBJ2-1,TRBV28,TGTGCCAGCAGTCTGCCGGGTAGCGGATCCTACAATGAGCAGTTCTTC,CASSLPGSGSYNEQFF
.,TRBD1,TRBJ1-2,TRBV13,TGTGCCAGCAGCCCCTGGGACAGGGGATATGGCTACACCTTC,CASSPWDRGYGYTF
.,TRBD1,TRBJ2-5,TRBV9,TGTGCCAGCAGCGTAGACAGGGGCGGTGAGACCCAGTACTTC,CASSVDRGGETQYF
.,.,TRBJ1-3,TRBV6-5,TGTGCCAGCGGGGTCTTTTCCTCTGGAAACACCATATATTTT,CASGVFSSGNTIYF
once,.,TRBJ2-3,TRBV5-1,TGCGCCAGCAGCTTTAGAAGCGGAGGTGGGACAGATACGCAGTATTTT,CASSFRSGGGTDTQYF